Following are 3 T cell receptor beta chains from one sample sequenced in a study of OX40 agonist ivuxolimab in advanced cancers. Produced via immunoSEQ multiplex PCR; TCRdb's table is partial and in-frame only. The table lists roughly 76,000 clones, over 80% of them singletons, with 5.9% in the top ten. The source material was CD4+ or CD8+ T cells sorted from blood, sampled in a trial of the OX40 agonist ivuxolimab. The receptor source for this set is an adult with an advanced solid tumor such as melanoma, head and neck, liver or kidney cancer.

V is TRBV5-6 and J is TRBJ1-1; D remains ambiguous. The CDR3 totals 12 residues. Trimming stripped 4 bases from V and 7 bases from J, with 11 bases between. Germline CDR1 is SGHDT and CDR2 is YYEEEE. The CDR3 loop is CASSLTVSEAFF. The CDR3 bases are TGTGCCAGCAGCCTGACGGTTAGTGAAGCTTTCTTT. Drawing the rest from reference TRBV5-6 and TRBJ1-1, the complete variable domain is DAGVTQSPTHLIKTRGQQVTLRCSPKSGHDTVSWYQQALGQGPQFIFQYYEEEERQRGNFPDRFSGHQFPNYSSELNVNALLLGDSALYLCASSLTVSEAFFGQGTRLTVV.

The chain has TRBV5-4 and TRBJ2-7, with 8 nucleotides matching TRBD1. The CDR3 is 14 amino acids. CDR1 SGHNT and CDR2 YYREEE come from the germline V gene (reference sequence). Trimming at V came to 4 bases and at J to 4 bases, leaving 7 bases not matched to a gene. CDR3 nucleotide sequence: TGTGCCAGCAGCCTGGACAGGGCTCGGTACGAGCAGTACTTC. It translates to CASSLDRARYEQYF.

The chain employs TRBV10-3 and TRBJ2-6; TRBD1 matches at 8 bases. With 8 bases clipped from V and 0 bases from J, the junction kept 6 bases outside the gene matches. The CDR3 has 16 residues. The V gene's germline CDR1 is ENHRY and CDR2 SYGVKD. This CDR3 reads CAISGTGSSGANVLTF. DNA of the CDR3: TGTGCCATCTCCGGGACAGGAAGCTCTGGGGCCAACGTCCTGACTTTC.